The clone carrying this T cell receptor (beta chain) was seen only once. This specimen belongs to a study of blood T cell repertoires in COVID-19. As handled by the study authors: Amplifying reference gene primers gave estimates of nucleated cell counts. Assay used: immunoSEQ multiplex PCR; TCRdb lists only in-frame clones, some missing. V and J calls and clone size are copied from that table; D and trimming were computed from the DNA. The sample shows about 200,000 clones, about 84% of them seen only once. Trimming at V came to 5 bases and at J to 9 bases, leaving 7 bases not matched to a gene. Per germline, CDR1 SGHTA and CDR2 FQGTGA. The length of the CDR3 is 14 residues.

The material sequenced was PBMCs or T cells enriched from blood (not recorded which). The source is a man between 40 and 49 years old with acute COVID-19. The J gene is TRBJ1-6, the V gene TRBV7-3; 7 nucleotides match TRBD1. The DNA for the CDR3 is TGTGCCAGCAGCCGGACAGGCCCAAGTTCACCCCTCCACTTT. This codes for CASSRTGPSSPLHF.